One and the same sample provided the 11 T cell receptor beta chains below, sequenced in a study of T cells in Graves' hyperthyroidism and ophthalmopathy. TCR beta CDR3 regions were amplified from RNA transcripts. First-round RT-PCR of the TCR CDR3 relied on the HTBI primer set. TCRdb reprocessed the multiplex PCR reads via MiXCR and lists one record per CDR3 protein. The sample shows around 190,000 distinct CDR3 sequences, about 17% of them seen only once. Sequencing used blood. The receptor set was obtained from a woman aged 45 to 65 with Graves' hyperthyroidism.

The genes are TRBV20-1 and TRBJ2-7; 8 positions match TRBD1. Germline V gene data show CDR1 as DFQATT and CDR2 as SNEGSKA (reference sequence). V was clipped by 4 bases and J by 7 bases; unmatched bases: 15. This CDR3 is built from 15 residues. CDR3 in amino acids: CSAKAWTGPRDEQYF. In DNA, the CDR3 is TGCAGTGCTAAAGCCTGGACAGGGCCAAGGGATGAGCAGTACTTC.

The table lists this clonotype with many counts. The chain links TRBV11-3 to TRBJ1-1; no clear D. CDR1 and CDR2 from the germline V gene are SGHNT and YENEEA. The CDR3 spans 14 residues. Trimming shortened V by 5 bases and J by 3 bases, and 13 bases separated the two germline ends. The CDR3 sequence is CASSPFDGDTEAFF. The CDR3 coding sequence is TGTGCCAGCAGCCCCTTTGACGGGGACACTGAAGCTTTCTTT.

The table lists this clonotype with many counts. This chain links TRBV28 with TRBJ1-1; D unclear. The CDR3 is made up of 15 amino acids. With 3 bases removed from V and 2 bases from J, the gap between germline ends came to 13 bases. Germline assignment: CDR1 MDHEN and CDR2 SYDVKM. The CDR3 nucleotides read TGTGCCAGCAGTTTGTCTAAGACGGGAAACACTGAAGCTTTCTTT. Translated, it gives CASSLSKTGNTEAFF.

With regard to this clonotype: One base away lies a much larger clone, so this may be a sequencing read error. This chain links TRBV20-1 with TRBJ1-5; 7 nucleotides line up with TRBD1. Germline CDR1 and CDR2: DFQATT and SNEGSKA (reference sequence). This CDR3 comprises 15 residues. The CDR3 loop is CSAPLRDSGNQPQNF. The CDR3 DNA sequence: TGCAGTGCTCCACTGCGGGACAGCGGCAATCAGCCCCAGAATTTT.

This clonotype was observed many times. V is TRBV2 and J is TRBJ2-7; D is unclear. Germline V gene lookup returns CDR1 SNHLY and CDR2 FYNNEI. This CDR3 has 14 residues. V was cut by 2 bases and J by 5 bases, with 13 bases left in between. CDR3 loop: CASSESPRSNEQYF. CDR3 DNA: TGTGCCAGCAGTGAATCCCCCCGATCCAACGAGCAGTACTTC.

Many counts were recorded for this clonotype. The J gene is TRBJ2-7, the V gene TRBV20-1; either TRBD1 or TRBD2 may supply D (6 bases each). With 3 bases removed from V and 5 bases from J, the gap between germline ends came to 8 bases. This CDR3 is 11 amino acids long. Germline V lookup: CDR1 DFQATT, CDR2 SNEGSKA (reference sequence). CDR3 nucleotides: TGCAGTGCTAGTAGGGGGGACGAGCAGTACTTC. Protein product: CSASRGDEQYF.

Comments on this clonotype: A much larger clone differs by one base, so this may be a read error. The rearrangement links TRBV29-1 to TRBJ2-7, with 7 bases lining up with TRBD1. The DNA end lines up better with TRBJ2-1; the J call may be wrong. CDR1 SQVTM and CDR2 ANQGSEA come from the germline V gene. The CDR3 length is 11 residues. This CDR3 is CSAGTAYEQFF. The CDR3 region has the DNA TGCAGCGCGGGGACAGCCTACGAGCAGTTCTTC.

This sequence joins TRBV6-1 and TRBJ2-1; D not certain. The ends were cut back, 2 bases at V and 7 bases at J, with 15 bases in the middle. This CDR3 comprises 15 residues. Germline CDR1 reads MNHNS; CDR2 reads SASEGT. CDR3 in DNA: TGTGCCAGCAGTGAAAGTGGTCCGCGCGCGAATGAGCAGTTCTTC. Residues: CASSESGPRANEQFF.

This clonotype has just a few counts. The rearrangement links TRBV27 to TRBJ2-7; TRBD1 matches at 10 bases. CDR1 is MNHEY, CDR2 SMNVEV, per germline (reference sequence). The CDR3 has 16 residues. The V and J ends lost 4 bases and 7 bases, in that order; junction bases with no gene match: 13. CDR3 loop: CASSSPGTGVLLEQYF. The CDR3 DNA sequence: TGTGCCAGCAGTTCTCCGGGGACAGGGGTTCTCTTGGAGCAGTACTTC.

The rearrangement links TRBV7-2 to TRBJ1-2, with D hard to call. The CDR3 covers 12 residues. Looked up from germline, CDR1 is SGHTA and CDR2 is FQGNSA. The V and J ends lost 3 bases and 8 bases respectively, with 10 bases between them. The CDR3 protein is CASSFDTGGYTF. The DNA of the CDR3 is TGTGCCAGCAGCTTTGACACCGGCGGCTACACCTTC.

This chain connects TRBV5-1 to TRBJ2-5; TRBD2 agrees at 14 bases. CDR1 is SGHRS, CDR2 YFSETQ, per germline. The CDR3 has 15 amino acids. V dropped 4 bases and J dropped 5; count of bases not matched to a gene: 4. CDR3 in amino acids: CASSPGLAGDETQYF. The CDR3 nucleotides are TGCGCCAGCAGCCCGGGACTAGCGGGAGATGAGACCCAGTACTTC. The variable domain in full, completed from reference TRBV5-1 and TRBJ2-5, reads KAGVTQTPRYLIKTRGQQVTLSCSPISGHRSVSWYQQTPGQGLQFLFEYFSETQRNKGNFPGRFSGRQFSNSRSEMNVSTLELGDSALYLCASSPGLAGDETQYFGPGTRLLVL.